This T cell receptor beta chain was captured by sequencing in a study of blood T cells in healthy people across ages. The use of a sample-barcoded 5' primer and a J-beta primer mix characterized a second PCR of about 6 to 12 cycles. Each CDR3 protein gets one entry after TCRdb re-called the 5' RACE reads with MiXCR. The table lists about 1,500,000 distinct CDR3 sequences, about 43% of them singletons. The germline V and J ends were trimmed by 1 base and 4 bases, with 17 bases remaining between them. Germline V gene lookup returns CDR1 MNHEY and CDR2 SMNVEV (reference sequence). This CDR3 spans 16 amino acids.

What was sequenced was blood. The receptor was derived from a woman under 30 in good health. This chain joins TRBV27 and TRBJ2-7; tentatively, D is TRBD2 (5 bases). CDR3 in DNA: TGTGCCAGCAGTTTATTAGGTATCAGGTCGGGGTACGAGCAGTACTTC. Translation gives CASSLLGIRSGYEQYF.